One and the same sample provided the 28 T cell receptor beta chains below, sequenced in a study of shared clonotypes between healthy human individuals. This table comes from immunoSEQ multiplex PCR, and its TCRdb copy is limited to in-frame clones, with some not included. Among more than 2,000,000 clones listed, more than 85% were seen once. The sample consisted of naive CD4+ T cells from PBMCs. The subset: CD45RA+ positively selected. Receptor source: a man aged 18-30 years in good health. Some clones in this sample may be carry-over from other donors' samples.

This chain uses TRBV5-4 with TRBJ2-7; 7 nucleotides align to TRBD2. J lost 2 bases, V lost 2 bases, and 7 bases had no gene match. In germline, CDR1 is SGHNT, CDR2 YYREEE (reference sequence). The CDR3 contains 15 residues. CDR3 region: CASSFLADLPYEQYF. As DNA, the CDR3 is TGTGCCAGCAGCTTCCTAGCGGACCTTCCCTACGAGCAGTACTTC.

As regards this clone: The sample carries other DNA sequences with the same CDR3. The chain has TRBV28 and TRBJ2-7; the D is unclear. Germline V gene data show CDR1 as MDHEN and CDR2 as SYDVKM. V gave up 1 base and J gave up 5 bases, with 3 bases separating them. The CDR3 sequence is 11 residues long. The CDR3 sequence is CASSLSDEQYF. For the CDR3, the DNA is TGTGCCAGCAGTTTATCAGACGAGCAGTACTTC. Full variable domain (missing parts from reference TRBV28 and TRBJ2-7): DVKVTQSSRYLVKRTGEKVFLECVQDMDHENMFWYRQDPGLGLRLIYFSYDVKMKEKGDIPEGYSVSREKKERFSLILESASTNQTSMYLCASSLSDEQYFGPGTRLTVT.

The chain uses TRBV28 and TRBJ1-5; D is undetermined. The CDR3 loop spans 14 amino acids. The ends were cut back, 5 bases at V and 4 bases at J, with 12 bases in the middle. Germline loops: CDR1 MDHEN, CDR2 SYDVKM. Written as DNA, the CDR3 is TGTGCCAGCAGTCTCCACGGAGGGAATCAGCCCCAGCATTTT. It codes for CASSLHGGNQPQHF.

The CDR3 nucleotides read TGTGCCAGCAGCTTATCTGCAGGGGGCTCTGGAAACACCATATATTTT. Protein: CASSLSAGGSGNTIYF. This chain uses TRBV11-3 with TRBJ1-3, with 7 bases aligning to TRBD1. Per the germline V gene, CDR1 is SGHNT and CDR2 is YENEEA. The CDR3 is 16 amino acids. V lost 2 bases and J lost 0; bases outside the gene matches: 4. Full variable domain (outside the CDR3, taken from reference TRBV11-3 and TRBJ1-3): EAGVVQSPRYKIIEKKQPVAFWCNPISGHNTLYWYLQNLGQGPELLIRYENEEAVDDSQLPKDRFSAERLKGVDSTLKIQPAELGDSAVYLCASSLSAGGSGNTIYFGEGSWLTVV.

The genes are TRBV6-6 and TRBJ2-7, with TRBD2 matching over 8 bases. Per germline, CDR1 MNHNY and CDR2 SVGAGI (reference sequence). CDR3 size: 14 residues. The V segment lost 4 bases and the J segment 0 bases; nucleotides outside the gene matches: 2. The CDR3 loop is CASSLAGNSYEQYF. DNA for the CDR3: TGTGCCAGCAGTTTAGCGGGAAACTCCTACGAGCAGTACTTC.

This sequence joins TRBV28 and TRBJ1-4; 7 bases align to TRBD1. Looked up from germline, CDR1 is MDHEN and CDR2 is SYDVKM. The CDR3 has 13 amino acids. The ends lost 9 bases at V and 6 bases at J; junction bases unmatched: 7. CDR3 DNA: TGTGCCAGTTTGACAGGGCGCCATGAAAAACTGTTTTTT. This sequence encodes CASLTGRHEKLFF.

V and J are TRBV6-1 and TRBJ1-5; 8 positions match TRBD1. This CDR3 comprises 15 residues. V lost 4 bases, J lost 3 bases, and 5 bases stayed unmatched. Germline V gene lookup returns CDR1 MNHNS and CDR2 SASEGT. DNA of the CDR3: TGTGCCAGCAGTGGGGGGACAGGAATCAATCAGCCCCAGCATTTT. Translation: CASSGGTGINQPQHF.

CDR3 nucleotides: TGTGCCAGCAGATTCCCGTCTCCCTCAAGGGGCTACACCTTC. This encodes CASRFPSPSRGYTF. V gene TRBV28 combines with J gene TRBJ1-2; no reliable D call. This CDR3 has 14 amino acids. CDR1 MDHEN and CDR2 SYDVKM come from the germline V gene. V shed 6 bases and J shed 8 bases, with 19 bases lying between them.

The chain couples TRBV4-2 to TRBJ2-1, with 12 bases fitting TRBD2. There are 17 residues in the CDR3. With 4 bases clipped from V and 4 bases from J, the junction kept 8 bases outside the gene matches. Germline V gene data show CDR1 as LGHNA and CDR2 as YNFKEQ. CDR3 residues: CASSRLTSGSKYNEQFF. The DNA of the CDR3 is TGTGCCAGCAGCCGCCTGACTAGCGGGAGCAAATACAATGAGCAGTTCTTC.

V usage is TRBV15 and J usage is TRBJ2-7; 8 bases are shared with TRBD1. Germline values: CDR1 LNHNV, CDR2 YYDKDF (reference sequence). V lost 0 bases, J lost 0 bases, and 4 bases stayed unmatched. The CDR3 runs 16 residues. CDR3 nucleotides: TGTGCCACCAGCAGAGACGAGACAGGGGACTCCTACGAGCAGTACTTC. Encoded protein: CATSRDETGDSYEQYF. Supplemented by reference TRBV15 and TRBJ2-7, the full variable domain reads DAMVIQNPRYQVTQFGKPVTLSCSQTLNHNVMYWYQQKSSQAPKLLFHYYDKDFNNEADTPDNFQSRRPNTSFCFLDIRSPGLGDTAMYLCATSRDETGDSYEQYFGPGTRLTVT.

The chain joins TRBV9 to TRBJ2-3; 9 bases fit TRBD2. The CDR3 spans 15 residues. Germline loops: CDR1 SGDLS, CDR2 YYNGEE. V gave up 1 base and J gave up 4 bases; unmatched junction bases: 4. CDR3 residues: CASSVTAGGSDTQYF. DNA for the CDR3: TGTGCCAGCAGCGTAACAGCGGGAGGTTCAGATACGCAGTATTTT. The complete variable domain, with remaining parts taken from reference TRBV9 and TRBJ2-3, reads DSGVTQTPKHLITATGQRVTLRCSPRSGDLSVYWYQQSLDQGLQFLIQYYNGEERAKGNILERFSAQQFPDLHSELNLSSLELGDSALYFCASSVTAGGSDTQYFGPGTRLTVL.

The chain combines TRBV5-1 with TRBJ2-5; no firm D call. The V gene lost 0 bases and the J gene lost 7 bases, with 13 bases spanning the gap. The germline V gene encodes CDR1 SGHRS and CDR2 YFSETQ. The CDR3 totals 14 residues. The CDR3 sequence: CASSLGRPDGTQYF. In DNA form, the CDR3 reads TGCGCCAGCAGCTTGGGGAGACCTGATGGGACCCAGTACTTC.

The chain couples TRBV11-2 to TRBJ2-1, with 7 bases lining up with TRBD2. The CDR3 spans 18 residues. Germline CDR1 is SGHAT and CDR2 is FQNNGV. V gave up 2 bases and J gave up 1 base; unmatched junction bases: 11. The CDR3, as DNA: TGTGCCAGCAGCTTATCCTCTGGCGGGAGCGGATCCTACAATGAGCAGTTCTTC. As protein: CASSLSSGGSGSYNEQFF. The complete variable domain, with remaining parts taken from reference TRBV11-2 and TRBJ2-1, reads EAGVAQSPRYKIIEKRQSVAFWCNPISGHATLYWYQQILGQGPKLLIQFQNNGVVDDSQLPKDRFSAERLKGVDSTLKIQPAKLEDSAVYLCASSLSSGGSGSYNEQFFGPGTRLTVL.

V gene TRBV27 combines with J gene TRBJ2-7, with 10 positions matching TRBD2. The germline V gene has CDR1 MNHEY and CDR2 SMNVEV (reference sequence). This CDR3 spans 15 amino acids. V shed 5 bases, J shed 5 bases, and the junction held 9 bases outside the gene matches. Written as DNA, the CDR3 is TGTGCCAGCAGTACGAAGCGGGAGGGGGCCCACGAGCAGTACTTC. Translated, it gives CASSTKREGAHEQYF.

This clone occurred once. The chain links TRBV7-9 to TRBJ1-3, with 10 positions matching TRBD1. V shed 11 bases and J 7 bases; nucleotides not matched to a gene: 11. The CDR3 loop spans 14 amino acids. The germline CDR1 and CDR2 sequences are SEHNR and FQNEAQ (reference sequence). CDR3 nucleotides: TGTGCCCCCGGGACAGGGGCCGGGGCCAACACCATATATTTT. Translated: CAPGTGAGANTIYF.

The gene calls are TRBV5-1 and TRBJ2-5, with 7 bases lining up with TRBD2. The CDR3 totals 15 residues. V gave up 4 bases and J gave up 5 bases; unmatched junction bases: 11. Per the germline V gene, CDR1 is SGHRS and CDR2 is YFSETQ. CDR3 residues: CASSPLAGVLETQYF. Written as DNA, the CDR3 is TGCGCCAGCAGCCCCCTGGCGGGAGTGCTTGAGACCCAGTACTTC.

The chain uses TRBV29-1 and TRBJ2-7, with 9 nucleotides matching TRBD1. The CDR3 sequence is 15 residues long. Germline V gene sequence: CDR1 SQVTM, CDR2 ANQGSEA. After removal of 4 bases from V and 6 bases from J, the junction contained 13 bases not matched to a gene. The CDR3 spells CSVVTPGQGGREQYF. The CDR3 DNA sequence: TGCAGCGTTGTGACACCGGGACAGGGTGGTCGCGAGCAGTACTTC.

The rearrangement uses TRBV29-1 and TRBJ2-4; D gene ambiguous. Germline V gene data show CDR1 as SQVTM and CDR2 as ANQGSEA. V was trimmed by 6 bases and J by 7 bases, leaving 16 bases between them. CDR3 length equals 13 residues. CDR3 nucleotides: TGCAGCGTAGGGTTTCCGGGCCTCAACATTCAGTACTTC. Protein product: CSVGFPGLNIQYF.

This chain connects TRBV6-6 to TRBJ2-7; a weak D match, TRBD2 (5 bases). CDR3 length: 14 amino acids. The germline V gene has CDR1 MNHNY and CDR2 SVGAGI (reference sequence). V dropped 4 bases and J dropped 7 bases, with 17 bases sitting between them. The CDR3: CASSSLNTRGEQYF. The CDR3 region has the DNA TGTGCCAGCAGTTCATTAAACACCCGAGGGGAGCAGTACTTC.

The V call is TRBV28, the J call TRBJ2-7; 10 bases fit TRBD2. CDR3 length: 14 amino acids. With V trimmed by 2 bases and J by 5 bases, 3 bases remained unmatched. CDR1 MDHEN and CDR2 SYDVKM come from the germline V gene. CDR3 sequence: CASSLSGRAHEQYF. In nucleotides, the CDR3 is TGTGCCAGCAGTTTAAGCGGGAGGGCCCACGAGCAGTACTTC.

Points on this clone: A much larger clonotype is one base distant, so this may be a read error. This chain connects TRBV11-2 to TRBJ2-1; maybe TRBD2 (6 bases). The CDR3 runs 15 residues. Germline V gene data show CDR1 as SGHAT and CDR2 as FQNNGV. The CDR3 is CASSVDGSSYNEQFF. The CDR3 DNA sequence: TGTGCCAGCAGCGTAGACGGGAGCTCCTACAATGAGCAGTTCTTC.

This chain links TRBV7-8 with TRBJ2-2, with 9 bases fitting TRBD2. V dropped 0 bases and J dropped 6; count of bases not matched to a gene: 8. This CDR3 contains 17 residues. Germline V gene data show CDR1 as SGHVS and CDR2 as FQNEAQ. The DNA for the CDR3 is TGTGCCAGCAGCTTAGCGCTTGCGGGAGGGCCTCCCGGGGAGCTGTTTTTT. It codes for CASSLALAGGPPGELFF.

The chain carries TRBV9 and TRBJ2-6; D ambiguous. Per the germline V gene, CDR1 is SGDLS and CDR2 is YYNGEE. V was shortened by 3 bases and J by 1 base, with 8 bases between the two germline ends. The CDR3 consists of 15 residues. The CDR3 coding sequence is TGTGCCAGCAGCGGGGCCCTTTCTGGGGCCAACGTCCTGACTTTC. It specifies CASSGALSGANVLTF.

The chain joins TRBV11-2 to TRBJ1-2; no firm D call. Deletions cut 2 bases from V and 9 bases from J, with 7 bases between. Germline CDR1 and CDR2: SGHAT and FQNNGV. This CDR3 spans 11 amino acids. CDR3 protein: CASSLFGSYTF. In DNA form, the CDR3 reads TGTGCCAGCAGCTTATTTGGGAGCTACACCTTC.

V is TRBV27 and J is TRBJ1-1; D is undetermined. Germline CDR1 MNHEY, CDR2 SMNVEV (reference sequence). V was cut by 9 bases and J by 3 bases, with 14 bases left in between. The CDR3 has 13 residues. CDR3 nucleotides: TGTGCCAGTGCCCCCCGCCGGGACACTGAAGCTTTCTTT. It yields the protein CASAPRRDTEAFF.

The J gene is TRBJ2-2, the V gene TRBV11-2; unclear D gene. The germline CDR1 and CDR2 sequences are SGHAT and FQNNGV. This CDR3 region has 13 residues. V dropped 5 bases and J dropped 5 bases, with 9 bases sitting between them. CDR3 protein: CASSPLKTGELFF. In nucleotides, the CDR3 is TGTGCCAGCAGCCCACTGAAAACCGGGGAGCTGTTTTTT.

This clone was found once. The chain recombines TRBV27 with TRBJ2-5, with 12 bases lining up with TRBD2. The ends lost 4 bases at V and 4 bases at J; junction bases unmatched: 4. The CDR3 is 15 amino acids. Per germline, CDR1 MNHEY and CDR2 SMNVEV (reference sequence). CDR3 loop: CASSSTSGRLETQYF. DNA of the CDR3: TGTGCCAGCAGTTCGACTAGCGGGAGATTAGAGACCCAGTACTTC.

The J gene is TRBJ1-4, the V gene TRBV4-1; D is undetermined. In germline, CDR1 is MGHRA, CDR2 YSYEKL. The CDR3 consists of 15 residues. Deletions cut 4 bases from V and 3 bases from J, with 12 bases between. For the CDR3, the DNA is TGCGCCAGCAGCCGAATTTTTGGTCCTAATGAAAAACTGTTTTTT. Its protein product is CASSRIFGPNEKLFF.